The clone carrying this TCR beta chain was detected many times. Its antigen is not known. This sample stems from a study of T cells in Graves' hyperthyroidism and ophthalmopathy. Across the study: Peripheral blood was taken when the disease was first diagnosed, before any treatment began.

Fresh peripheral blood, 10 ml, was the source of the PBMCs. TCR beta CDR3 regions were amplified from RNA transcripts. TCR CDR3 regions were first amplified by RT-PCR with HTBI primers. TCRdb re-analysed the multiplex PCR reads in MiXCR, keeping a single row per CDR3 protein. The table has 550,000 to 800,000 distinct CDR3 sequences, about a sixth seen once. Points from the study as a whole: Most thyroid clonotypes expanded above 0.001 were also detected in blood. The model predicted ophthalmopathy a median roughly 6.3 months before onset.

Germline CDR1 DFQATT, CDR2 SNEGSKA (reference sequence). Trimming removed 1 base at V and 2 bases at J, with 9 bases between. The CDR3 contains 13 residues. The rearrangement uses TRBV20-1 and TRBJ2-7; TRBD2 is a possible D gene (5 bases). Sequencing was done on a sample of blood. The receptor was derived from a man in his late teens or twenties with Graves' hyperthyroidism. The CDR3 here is CSARARGPYEQYF. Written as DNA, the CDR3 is TGCAGTGCTAGAGCCCGCGGGCCCTACGAGCAGTACTTC.